This T cell receptor beta chain was found in a study of T cells in localized non-small cell lung cancer. J was trimmed by 6 bases and V by 5 bases; bases with no gene match: 6. Germline assignment: CDR1 LNHDA and CDR2 SQIVND (reference sequence). This CDR3 region has 14 residues. TCRdb keeps only in-frame clones here, not all; method: immunoSEQ multiplex PCR. The sample holds about 48,000 clones; 70% to 80% are singletons and the top ten take less than 20%. The gene calls are TRBV19 and TRBJ2-2; the match to TRBD2 covers 7 bases. The receptor was isolated from a man between 40 and 70 years old with stage I squamous cell lung carcinoma. The input for sequencing was peripheral blood, taken before any cancer treatment. The CDR3 sequence: CASSYLAAAGELFF. The DNA of the CDR3 is TGTGCCAGTAGTTATCTAGCGGCCGCCGGGGAGCTGTTTTTT.